The 29 T cell receptor beta chains reported below all come from one sample, sequenced in a study of T-cell memory formation after mild COVID-19. TCRdb called the 5' RACE reads again in MiXCR, with one record for every CDR3 protein. The sample lists hundreds of thousands of distinct CDR3 sequences, 25% to 30% occurring once. The sequenced sample was PBMCs or a T cell subset sorted from them (not recorded which). The receptor source for this set is an adult woman who had mild COVID-19 (a few samples of this study predate the infection). Cell type and time point are not known.

The chain links TRBV11-2 to TRBJ2-2; D is perhaps TRBD1 or TRBD2 (6 bases each). V shed 3 bases and J shed 4 bases, with 12 bases lying between them. CDR1 SGHAT and CDR2 FQNNGV come from the germline V gene. This CDR3 comprises 15 residues. The CDR3 DNA sequence: TGTGCCAGCAGCTTTTGGGGGGCGAGCACCGGGGAGCTGTTTTTT. It codes for CASSFWGASTGELFF.

This rearrangement joins TRBV6-6 to TRBJ1-5; 10 nucleotides align to TRBD1. The CDR3 has 15 residues. J was trimmed by 4 bases and V by 7 bases; bases with no gene match: 7. CDR1 MNHNY and CDR2 SVGAGI come from the germline V gene (reference sequence). CDR3 sequence (DNA): TGTGCCAGCACACCCCCGGGACAGGGGAATCAGCCCCAGCATTTT. It specifies CASTPPGQGNQPQHF.

This clonotype was observed a handful of times. The chain is built from TRBV9 and TRBJ2-3; no firm D call. V lost 3 bases, J lost 3 bases, and 14 bases lay in between. There are 15 residues in the CDR3. In germline, CDR1 is SGDLS, CDR2 YYNGEE. The CDR3 loop reads CASSAPGRPTDTQYF. The CDR3 region has the DNA TGTGCCAGCAGCGCCCCCGGCAGGCCGACAGATACGCAGTATTTT.

This clonotype came up a few times. The chain recombines TRBV3-1 with TRBJ2-7, with 8 bases fitting TRBD1. Germline V CDR1 and CDR2: LGHDT, YNNKEL (reference sequence). Germline trimming cut 6 bases from V and 5 bases from J; bases unmatched to any gene: 9. The CDR3 runs to 14 residues. CDR3 residues: CASSPDRVVNEQYF. CDR3 bases: TGTGCCAGCAGTCCGGACAGGGTCGTCAACGAGCAGTACTTC.

The chain joins TRBV15 to TRBJ2-7; 7 nucleotides agree with TRBD1. The CDR3 totals 12 residues. Germline CDR1 reads LNHNV; CDR2 reads YYDKDF (reference sequence). After removal of 5 bases from V and 4 bases from J, the junction contained 2 bases not matched to a gene. The CDR3 is CATSGRGYEQYF. CDR3 coding DNA: TGTGCCACCAGCGGCAGGGGGTACGAGCAGTACTTC.

The chain is built from TRBV9 and TRBJ2-1, with 10 positions matching TRBD2. This CDR3 spans 17 amino acids. The trim removed 5 bases at V and 4 bases at J, leaving 12 bases unmatched. CDR1 and CDR2 (germline): SGDLS, YYNGEE. The CDR3 spells CASSSPGTSVMYNEQFF. The CDR3 bases are TGTGCCAGCAGTTCCCCCGGGACTAGCGTAATGTACAATGAGCAGTTCTTC. Looking up the rest from reference TRBV9 and TRBJ2-1 gives the full variable domain: DSGVTQTPKHLITATGQRVTLRCSPRSGDLSVYWYQQSLDQGLQFLIQYYNGEERAKGNILERFSAQQFPDLHSELNLSSLELGDSALYFCASSSPGTSVMYNEQFFGPGTRLTVL.

CDR3 sequence: CASSLSGWDTEAFF. CDR3 DNA sequence: TGCGCCAGCAGCTTGTCCGGGTGGGACACTGAAGCTTTCTTT. The gene calls are TRBV5-1 and TRBJ1-1; D call uncertain. The CDR3 consists of 14 residues. V lost 1 base, J lost 3 bases, and 10 bases lay in between. The germline V gene has CDR1 SGHRS and CDR2 YFSETQ.

The chain uses TRBV4-1 and TRBJ2-2; no definite D call. The germline CDR1 and CDR2 sequences are MGHRA and YSYEKL. This CDR3 spans 14 amino acids. Trimming cost V 4 bases and J 6 bases, with 12 bases left between them. The CDR3 sequence: CASSLGVGSGELFF. CDR3 bases: TGCGCCAGCAGCCTTGGCGTGGGGTCCGGGGAGCTGTTTTTT.

The chain couples TRBV15 to TRBJ2-3; tentatively, D is TRBD2 (5 bases). In germline, CDR1 is LNHNV, CDR2 YYDKDF (reference sequence). The CDR3 has 14 amino acids. Between the trimmed V and J ends, which lost 3 bases and 2 bases, there was a span of 9 bases. The CDR3 protein is CATSSKDYTDTQYF. The CDR3 nucleotides are TGTGCCACCAGCAGCAAAGACTACACAGATACGCAGTATTTT.

This clonotype turned up a few times. The J gene is TRBJ2-1, the V gene TRBV2; either TRBD1 or TRBD2 may fit D (7 bases each). Germline loops: CDR1 SNHLY, CDR2 FYNNEI. Trimming shortened V by 4 bases and J by 12 bases, and 13 bases separated the two germline ends. The CDR3 is 12 residues long. The CDR3 spells CASSASGGAQFF. The DNA of the CDR3 is TGTGCCAGCAGTGCCTCAGGGGGGGCGCAGTTCTTC.

The chain is built from TRBV2 and TRBJ2-1, with D unresolved. V was clipped by 4 bases and J by 8 bases, with 12 bases between them. The CDR3 loop spans 13 amino acids. The germline gives CDR1 SNHLY, CDR2 FYNNEI. Here the CDR3 DNA reads TGTGCCAGCAGTGCTAAGGGTTGGGATGAGCAGTTCTTC. Protein: CASSAKGWDEQFF.

This clonotype showed up just a few times. The genes are TRBV7-6 and TRBJ2-7, with D possibly TRBD1 on 6 matching bases. V was pared by 1 base and J by 1 base, with 11 bases between. This CDR3 has 15 amino acids. CDR1 is SGHVS, CDR2 FNYEAQ, per germline. The CDR3: CASSLGQAASYEQYF. The CDR3 DNA is TGTGCCAGCAGCTTAGGACAGGCTGCTTCCTACGAGCAGTACTTC. The whole variable domain, filled in from reference TRBV7-6 and TRBJ2-7, reads GAGVSQSPRYKVTKRGQDVALRCDPISGHVSLYWYRQALGQGPEFLTYFNYEAQQDKSGLPNDRFSAERPEGSISTLTIQRTEQRDSAMYRCASSLGQAASYEQYFGPGTRLTVT.

The V call is TRBV12-5, the J call TRBJ2-7, with D possibly matching TRBD2 (6 bases). V was trimmed by 2 bases and J by 2 bases, leaving 13 bases between them. In germline, CDR1 is LGHNT, CDR2 FRNRAP. The CDR3 has 15 amino acids. The chain's CDR3 is CASGLTSRSPYEQYF. The DNA for the CDR3 is TGTGCTAGTGGTTTGACTAGCAGAAGCCCCTACGAGCAGTACTTC.

The rearrangement links TRBV9 to TRBJ2-7; D possibly corresponds to TRBD1 (5 bases). The CDR3 extends over 10 amino acids. The V end lost 3 bases, the J end lost 13 bases, and 11 bases lay between the germline ends. The germline gives CDR1 SGDLS, CDR2 YYNGEE. CDR3 residues: CASSARTPYF. DNA for the CDR3: TGTGCCAGCAGCGCCCGGACACCTTACTTC.

This clonotype was picked up a small number of times. V and J are TRBV30 and TRBJ2-3; D is perhaps TRBD1 (5 bases). The V and J ends lost 5 bases and 5 bases respectively, with 11 bases between them. The CDR3 has 12 residues. Germline V gene lookup returns CDR1 GTSNPN and CDR2 SVGIG (reference sequence). The CDR3 nucleotides read TGTGCCTGGTGGGGCCCCCAAGATACGCAGTATTTT. Translation gives CAWWGPQDTQYF.

The chain is built from TRBV12-5 and TRBJ2-1; 9 nucleotides align to TRBD2. This CDR3 is built from 12 residues. With 5 bases clipped from V and 15 bases from J, the junction kept 8 bases outside the gene matches. CDR1 and CDR2 (germline): LGHNT, FRNRAP. CDR3 sequence reads: CASGPGLALVFF. In DNA form, the CDR3 reads TGTGCTAGTGGTCCCGGACTAGCGCTAGTGTTCTTC.

V gene TRBV6-2 or TRBV6-3 combines with J gene TRBJ2-7, with a possible D match to TRBD2 (6 bases). Germline V gives CDR1 MNHEY, CDR2 SVGEGT. V was cut by 7 bases and J by 6 bases, with 13 bases left in between. This CDR3 spans 12 amino acids. The CDR3 region is CASKANGGEQYF. CDR3 DNA: TGTGCCAGCAAGGCCAACGGGGGCGAGCAGTACTTC.

Of note for this clonotype: The junction differs from germline at one of its ends, possibly a read error. This sequence joins TRBV7-9 and TRBJ1-5, with 10 bases identical to TRBD1. The CDR3 sequence is 15 residues long. Germline V gives CDR1 SEHNR, CDR2 FQNEAQ (reference sequence). The chain's CDR3 is CASSLAGQGNQPQHF. CDR3 coding DNA: TGTGCCAGCAGCCTAGCGGGACAGGGGAATCAGCCCCAGCATTTT. The full variable domain, in which reference TRBV7-9 and TRBJ1-5 provide the parts outside the CDR3, is DTGVSQNPRHKITKRGQNVTFRCDPISEHNRLYWYRQTLGQGPEFLTYFQNEAQLEKSRLLSDRFSAERPKGSFSTLEIQRTEQGDSAMYLCASSLAGQGNQPQHFGDGTRLSIL.

This clonotype was observed a handful of times. The chain links TRBV30 to TRBJ2-2; D uncertain. Germline assignment: CDR1 GTSNPN and CDR2 SVGIG (reference sequence). There are 12 residues in the CDR3. V was clipped by 4 bases and J by 0 bases, with 3 bases between them. The CDR3 protein is CAWTANTGELFF. CDR3 DNA: TGTGCCTGGACCGCGAACACCGGGGAGCTGTTTTTT.

This clonotype was detected a few times. The chain employs TRBV5-1 and TRBJ2-5; TRBD2 matches at 10 bases. This CDR3 is 16 amino acids long. The germline gives CDR1 SGHRS, CDR2 YFSETQ. With V trimmed by 5 bases and J by 5 bases, 12 bases remained unmatched. The CDR3 sequence is CASSPAVAGGIETQYF. The CDR3 coding sequence is TGCGCCAGCAGTCCAGCGGTAGCGGGGGGCATCGAGACCCAGTACTTC.

The chain couples TRBV28 to TRBJ2-3; D is undetermined. V shed 4 bases and J shed 2 bases, with 7 bases lying between them. This CDR3 comprises 13 residues. Germline CDR1 is MDHEN and CDR2 is SYDVKM. The CDR3 protein is CASSSPTTDTQYF. CDR3 DNA: TGTGCCAGCAGTTCCCCCACCACAGATACGCAGTATTTT. Full variable domain (remainder filled in from reference TRBV28 and TRBJ2-3): DVKVTQSSRYLVKRTGEKVFLECVQDMDHENMFWYRQDPGLGLRLIYFSYDVKMKEKGDIPEGYSVSREKKERFSLILESASTNQTSMYLCASSSPTTDTQYFGPGTRLTVL.

J is TRBJ1-6 and V is TRBV6-5; no clear D. The V end was cut by 6 bases, the J end by 10 bases, with 19 bases between. CDR3 length: 15 amino acids. Germline V gene lookup returns CDR1 MNHEY and CDR2 SVGAGI. This CDR3 reads CASRFTESQGSPLHF. CDR3 bases: TGTGCCAGCAGGTTTACAGAGTCACAAGGGTCACCCCTCCACTTT.

The table lists this clonotype with a few counts. The chain joins TRBV14 to TRBJ2-3; D might be TRBD1 (5 bases). V shed 2 bases and J shed 4 bases, with 10 bases lying between them. This CDR3 comprises 14 residues. CDR1 is SGHDN and CDR2 is FVKESK in the germline V gene. The CDR3 reads CASSQLGPADTQYF. CDR3 sequence (DNA): TGTGCCAGCAGCCAACTGGGGCCAGCAGATACGCAGTATTTT.

The rearrangement joins TRBV10-3 to TRBJ2-7, with D possibly being TRBD1 (6 bases). Germline CDR1 ENHRY, CDR2 SYGVKD. The germline V and J ends were trimmed by 0 bases and 3 bases, with 9 bases remaining between them. CDR3 size: 14 residues. The CDR3 nucleotides read TGTGCCATCAGTGAGTCGACAGGACACTACGAGCAGTACTTC. Amino acids: CAISESTGHYEQYF.

V gene TRBV7-2 combines with J gene TRBJ1-1; 8 positions match TRBD1. Trimming took 6 bases from V and 0 from J; bases not matched to a gene: 9. This CDR3 spans 16 amino acids. Per the germline V gene, CDR1 is SGHTA and CDR2 is FQGNSA. CDR3: CASRNRQGILNTEAFF. In DNA, the CDR3 is TGTGCCAGCAGAAATCGACAGGGGATCTTGAACACTGAAGCTTTCTTT.

This clonotype was seen more than once but under ten times. This chain connects TRBV12-3 or TRBV12-4 to TRBJ2-3; TRBD2 matches at 8 bases. This CDR3 has 17 amino acids. V lost 9 bases and J lost 2; bases outside the gene matches: 16. CDR3 residues: CASLDPTSAYHTDTQYF. The CDR3 region has the DNA TGTGCCAGTTTGGACCCGACTAGCGCCTACCACACAGATACGCAGTATTTT.

The chain is built from TRBV12-3 or TRBV12-4 and TRBJ1-1; no reliable D call. Trimming removed 6 bases from V and 5 bases from J, with 16 bases in between. The CDR3 is made up of 14 amino acids. CDR3 residues: CASSRRASMTEAFF. The CDR3 nucleotides read TGTGCCAGCAGCCGACGGGCGTCAATGACTGAAGCTTTCTTT.

This chain uses TRBV29-1 with TRBJ2-2, with 9 bases identical to TRBD1. V lost 7 bases and J lost 2; bases outside the gene matches: 2. The V gene's germline CDR1 is SQVTM and CDR2 ANQGSEA. The CDR3 is 13 amino acids. CDR3 DNA: TGCAGCGCGGACAGGGGAAACACCGGGGAGCTGTTTTTT. It yields the protein CSADRGNTGELFF.

This clonotype was counted between two and nine times. The CDR3 nucleotides are TGTGCCAGCAGCTTGGATGGGGGGATCGCCGGGGAGCTGTTTTTT. This gives the protein CASSLDGGIAGELFF. The rearrangement uses TRBV5-4 and TRBJ2-2, with D possibly matching TRBD2 (6 bases). Trimming removed 0 bases from V and 6 bases from J, with 12 bases in between. The CDR3 is 15 residues long. The V gene's germline CDR1 is SGHNT and CDR2 YYREEE (reference sequence).